This T cell receptor (beta chain) was captured in a study of T cell responses to AZD1222 COVID-19 vaccine. Study-wide findings and caveats: Clonal diversity may have been underestimated in mostly white British donors. Just a handful of AZD1222 recipients tested seropositive at baseline.

Germline V lookup: CDR1 LGHNT, CDR2 FRNRAP. Trimming removed 2 bases from V and 8 bases from J, with 9 bases in between. This CDR3 is 12 amino acids long. The protocol was immunoSEQ multiplex PCR, while the TCRdb copy is restricted to in-frame clones and leaves out a portion. The table includes under 90,000 clones, 70% to 90% detected once. Second-dose timings of about 4 or about 12 weeks were pooled. Notes on this clone: The antigen is unknown.

The V call is TRBV12-5, the J call TRBJ1-2; D gene unclear. The source material was peripheral blood, sampled 28 days after the second AZD1222 dose. The sequence was obtained from an adult who received the AZD1222 COVID-19 vaccine. CDR3 sequence: CASGLPEKGYTF. The CDR3 DNA reads as TGTGCTAGTGGTTTGCCAGAAAAGGGCTACACCTTC.